This record covers a single T cell receptor (beta chain). The sample comes from a study of shared clonotypes between healthy human individuals. Here immunoSEQ multiplex PCR was the method, and the copy in TCRdb shows in-frame clones only, minus some. The sample includes fewer than 1.6 million clones, 98% of them seen just once. This CDR3 region has 12 residues. Per the germline V gene, CDR1 is SGHAT and CDR2 is FQDESV (reference sequence). V lost 4 bases to trimming and J lost 6 bases, with 7 bases between them. This receptor was obtained from a young man in good health. This chain uses TRBV11-1 with TRBJ2-1; D remains unclear. Sequenced sample: naive CD4+ T cells sorted from blood. As to subset: CD45RA+ positively selected. In nucleotides, the CDR3 is TGTGCCAGCAGCTCCTGGGGCAATGAGCAGTTCTTC. Its translation is CASSSWGNEQFF.